Below are 17 T cell receptor beta chains sequenced from a single sample in a study of blood T cell repertoires in COVID-19. The table came from immunoSEQ multiplex PCR; TCRdb's copy has only in-frame clones and leaves some out. The sample has tens of thousands of clones; just under 85% are singletons. Material for sequencing was peripheral blood. The source is a man aged 65 to 85 with acute or convalescent COVID-19.

The V gene is TRBV3-1 (or the pseudogene TRBV3-2), the J gene TRBJ2-1; D perhaps matches TRBD1 (6 bases). The germline CDR1 and CDR2 sequences are LGHDT and YNNKEL (reference sequence). The V and J ends lost 0 bases and 3 bases respectively, with 12 bases between them. CDR3 size: 16 residues. CDR3 residues: CASSQDKGGIYNEQFF. In DNA, the CDR3 is TGTGCCAGCAGCCAAGATAAAGGGGGAATCTACAATGAGCAGTTCTTC.

V usage is TRBV19 and J usage is TRBJ1-4; maybe TRBD1 (5 bases). CDR3 size: 13 residues. Trimming removed 5 bases from V and 5 bases from J, with 9 bases in between. CDR1 and CDR2 (germline): LNHDA, SQIVND (reference sequence). CDR3 region: CASSRQLNEKLFF. DNA of the CDR3: TGTGCCAGTAGTCGACAGTTAAATGAAAAACTGTTTTTT.

V usage is TRBV3-1 (or the pseudogene TRBV3-2) and J usage is TRBJ2-5, with TRBD2 matching 13 bases. There are 17 residues in the CDR3. J gave up 4 bases and V 6 bases, and 11 bases lay outside the gene matches. CDR1 and CDR2 from the germline V gene are LGHDT and YNNKEL (reference sequence). The CDR3 here is CASRHTSGGVIGETQYF. CDR3 DNA: TGTGCCAGCAGACACACTAGCGGGGGGGTTATTGGAGAGACCCAGTACTTC.

Regarding this clone: At the DNA level, this CDR3 is encoded by other sequences in the same sample as well. The rearrangement uses TRBV14 and TRBJ1-2, with 7 positions matching TRBD1. The J segment lost 4 bases and the V segment lost 4 bases, leaving 3 bases of the junction unmatched. This CDR3 region has 13 residues. Germline CDR1 and CDR2: SGHDN and FVKESK. Written as DNA, the CDR3 is TGTGCCAGCAGCCGCGACAGGGTCTATGGCTACACCTTC. Its protein is CASSRDRVYGYTF.

This clone has a handful of counts. The V gene is TRBV18, the J gene TRBJ1-1; D is perhaps TRBD1 (5 bases). Between the trimmed V and J ends, which lost 0 bases and 10 bases, there was a span of 9 bases. The CDR3 spans 12 residues. The germline V gene has CDR1 KGHSH and CDR2 LQKENI. CDR3 region: CASSPPQGVAFF. CDR3 coding DNA: TGTGCCAGCTCACCACCGCAGGGTGTAGCTTTCTTT. The full variable domain, rest sourced from reference TRBV18 and TRBJ1-1, is NAGVMQNPRHLVRRRGQEARLRCSPMKGHSHVYWYRQLPEEGLKFMVYLQKENIIDESGMPKERFSAEFPKEGPSILRIQQVVRGDSAAYFCASSPPQGVAFFGQGTRLTVV.

The rearrangement joins TRBV11-3 to TRBJ2-3, with D possibly TRBD1 on 6 matching bases. V lost 8 bases, J lost 1 base, and 13 bases lay in between. The CDR3 is 14 residues long. Germline V CDR1 and CDR2: SGHNT, YENEEA. CDR3 coding DNA: TGTGCCAGCTCCCAGGACAGCCGCACAGATACGCAGTATTTT. Its protein is CASSQDSRTDTQYF.

J is TRBJ1-1 and V is TRBV9, with D unresolved. CDR1 and CDR2 from the germline V gene are SGDLS and YYNGEE. Deletions cut 3 bases from V and 1 base from J, with 4 bases between. CDR3 length: 12 amino acids. CDR3 DNA: TGTGCCAGCAGCGACAAGAACACTGAAGCTTTCTTT. Its translation: CASSDKNTEAFF.

The chain links TRBV9 to TRBJ2-1, with D tentatively TRBD1 (6 bases). Germline CDR1 SGDLS, CDR2 YYNGEE. CDR3 size: 17 residues. The germline V and J ends were trimmed by 3 bases and 1 base, with 17 bases remaining between them. Here the CDR3 reads CASSARTGTPSYNEQFF. The CDR3 DNA is TGTGCCAGCAGCGCCCGTACAGGGACCCCATCCTACAATGAGCAGTTCTTC.

This chain links TRBV5-1 with TRBJ2-4; 8 bases agree with TRBD1. The CDR3 totals 18 residues. Germline V gene sequence: CDR1 SGHRS, CDR2 YFSETQ. V gave up 4 bases and J gave up 4 bases; unmatched junction bases: 16. The chain's CDR3 is CASSLPDRGPREKNIQYF. As DNA, the CDR3 is TGCGCCAGCAGCCTACCCGACAGGGGTCCCCGAGAAAAAAACATTCAGTACTTC.

The V gene is TRBV5-1, the J gene TRBJ2-5, with D possibly being TRBD1 (5 bases). The CDR3 is 13 residues long. V dropped 4 bases and J dropped 2 bases, with 9 bases sitting between them. Germline CDR1 is SGHRS and CDR2 is YFSETQ. CDR3 nucleotides: TGCGCCAGCAGCGTGACAGTTCAAGAGACCCAGTACTTC. Amino acid sequence: CASSVTVQETQYF.

This clone was found a few times. The chain employs TRBV5-6 and TRBJ2-5; 9 nucleotides match TRBD2. The CDR3 spans 14 residues. The germline V gene encodes CDR1 SGHDT and CDR2 YYEEEE. With V trimmed by 2 bases and J by 1 base, 0 bases remained unmatched. CDR3 DNA sequence: TGTGCCAGCAGCTTACTAGCGGGCCAAGAGACCCAGTACTTC. Encoded protein: CASSLLAGQETQYF. The complete variable domain, with remaining parts taken from reference TRBV5-6 and TRBJ2-5, reads DAGVTQSPTHLIKTRGQQVTLRCSPKSGHDTVSWYQQALGQGPQFIFQYYEEEERQRGNFPDRFSGHQFPNYSSELNVNALLLGDSALYLCASSLLAGQETQYFGPGTRLLVL.

Regarding this clone: Other DNA sequences in the sample encode the same CDR3. This chain uses TRBV5-1 with TRBJ1-5; 9 nucleotides line up with TRBD1. Germline-derived CDR1 and CDR2 are SGHRS and YFSETQ. The V and J ends lost 0 bases and 4 bases, in that order; junction bases with no gene match: 2. The CDR3 consists of 15 residues. This CDR3 reads CASSLGGQGNQPQHF. Here the CDR3 DNA reads TGCGCCAGCAGCTTGGGAGGACAGGGGAATCAGCCCCAGCATTTT.

J is TRBJ1-4 and V is TRBV5-8, with a weak D call TRBD1 (6 bases). The V gene lost 4 bases and the J gene lost 6 bases, with 13 bases spanning the gap. This CDR3 contains 14 residues. Looked up from germline, CDR1 is SGHTS and CDR2 is YDEGEE. CDR3 DNA sequence: TGTGCCAGCAGCCGAGGACAGCTATATGAAAAACTGTTTTTT. It codes for CASSRGQLYEKLFF. Looking up the rest from reference TRBV5-8 and TRBJ1-4 gives the full variable domain: EAGVTQSPTHLIKTRGQQATLRCSPISGHTSVYWYQQALGLGLQFLLWYDEGEERNRGNFPPRFSGRQFPNYSSELNVNALELEDSALYLCASSRGQLYEKLFFGSGTQLSVL.

The CDR3 DNA sequence: TGTGCCAGCAGTCTTAAATCTGGGGCCAACGTCCTGACTTTC. Amino acids: CASSLKSGANVLTF. The rearrangement uses TRBV2 and TRBJ2-6, with D unresolved. The CDR3 length is 14 residues. V was trimmed by 5 bases and J by 1 base, leaving 6 bases between them. The germline V gene has CDR1 SNHLY and CDR2 FYNNEI. Drawing the rest from reference TRBV2 and TRBJ2-6, the complete variable domain is EPEVTQTPSHQVTQMGQEVILRCVPISNHLYFYWYRQILGQKVEFLVSFYNNEISEKSEIFDDQFSVERPDGSNFTLKIRSTKLEDSAMYFCASSLKSGANVLTFGAGSRLTVL.

The chain links TRBV18 to TRBJ2-4, with 11 bases identical to TRBD2. Per the germline V gene, CDR1 is KGHSH and CDR2 is LQKENI. CDR3 size: 16 residues. The ends lost 3 bases at V and 1 base at J; junction bases unmatched: 2. The CDR3 spells CASSPASGGAKNIQYF. DNA for the CDR3: TGTGCCAGCTCACCGGCTAGCGGGGGGGCCAAAAACATTCAGTACTTC. The full variable domain, completed using reference TRBV18 and TRBJ2-4, is NAGVMQNPRHLVRRRGQEARLRCSPMKGHSHVYWYRQLPEEGLKFMVYLQKENIIDESGMPKERFSAEFPKEGPSILRIQQVVRGDSAAYFCASSPASGGAKNIQYFGAGTRLSVL.

The chain has TRBV12-3 or TRBV12-4 and TRBJ2-7, with D maybe TRBD2 (5 bases). The CDR3 loop spans 13 amino acids. V was shortened by 2 bases and J by 7 bases, with 12 bases between the two germline ends. CDR3 residues: CASSLIGEGEQYF. CDR3 bases: TGTGCCAGCAGTTTAATCGGGGAAGGGGAGCAGTACTTC.

This clone was seen only a few times. This chain joins TRBV9 and TRBJ2-1, with 12 bases matching TRBD2. This CDR3 has 15 amino acids. Germline CDR1 is SGDLS and CDR2 is YYNGEE. The V segment lost 5 bases and the J segment 3 bases; nucleotides outside the gene matches: 3. The CDR3 bases are TGTGCCAGCAGTGAGACTAGCGGGGGCTACAATGAGCAGTTCTTC. Protein: CASSETSGGYNEQFF.